These 16 T cell receptor beta chains came from one sample sequenced in a study of T cells in Graves' hyperthyroidism and ophthalmopathy. Regions amplified from RNA transcripts were the TCR beta CDR3 regions. With the HTBI primer set, the TCR CDR3 went through a first round of RT-PCR. Each CDR3 protein is one row after TCRdb ran MiXCR on the multiplex PCR reads. The data hold 730,000 or so distinct CDR3 sequences, with around 19% observed a single time. The sequenced sample was blood. The receptors shown here come from a woman aged 45-60 years with Graves' hyperthyroidism that later progressed to Graves' ophthalmopathy.

This clonotype was seen ten or more times. The rearrangement uses TRBV9 and TRBJ1-1; 9 bases are a match to TRBD1. The ends lost 0 bases at V and 4 bases at J; junction bases unmatched: 4. Germline lookup yields CDR1 SGDLS and CDR2 YYNGEE. This CDR3 region has 15 residues. The CDR3 reads CASSVGQGDVTEAFF. CDR3 DNA sequence: TGTGCCAGCAGCGTAGGACAGGGGGACGTCACTGAAGCTTTCTTT.

This clonotype has only a few counts. The V and J genes are TRBV18 and TRBJ1-3, with D unresolved. The CDR3 has 15 residues. The V and J ends lost 2 bases and 0 bases respectively, with 8 bases between them. The germline V gene has CDR1 KGHSH and CDR2 LQKENI. The CDR3 DNA sequence: TGTGCCAGCTCACCAGGCGGAGACTCTGGAAACACCATATATTTT. This gives the protein CASSPGGDSGNTIYF.

This clonotype showed up just a few times. The gene calls are TRBV9 and TRBJ1-2; no definite D call. The CDR3 extends over 14 amino acids. Per germline, CDR1 SGDLS and CDR2 YYNGEE. Between the trimmed V and J ends, which lost 1 base and 2 bases, there was a span of 9 bases. CDR3 DNA: TGTGCCAGCAGCGTAATGCAGATAAACTATGGCTACACCTTC. Protein product: CASSVMQINYGYTF.

The rearrangement joins TRBV10-1 to TRBJ1-1; TRBD1 matches at 7 bases. This CDR3 has 14 residues. Germline V lookup: CDR1 WNHNN, CDR2 SYGVQD (reference sequence). V lost 10 bases to trimming and J lost 5 bases; unmatched junction nucleotides: 13. For the CDR3, the DNA is TGCGCCACGAAACAGGACAGGTCGGGTACTGAAGCTTTCTTT. Encoded protein: CATKQDRSGTEAFF.

This clonotype has more than one count but fewer than ten. The rearrangement uses TRBV2 and TRBJ1-6; 9 nucleotides align to TRBD1. Germline CDR1 and CDR2: SNHLY and FYNNEI. The CDR3 consists of 16 residues. V lost 5 bases to trimming and J lost 7 bases; unmatched junction nucleotides: 9. The CDR3 nucleotides are TGTGCCAGCAGTTATATACCGGGACAGGGAAATTCACCCCTCCACTTT. Its translation: CASSYIPGQGNSPLHF.

V gene TRBV7-9 combines with J gene TRBJ1-1; no definite D call. The ends were cut back, 8 bases at V and 0 bases at J, with 13 bases in the middle. The germline V gene has CDR1 SEHNR and CDR2 FQNEAQ (reference sequence). This CDR3 spans 14 amino acids. CDR3 protein: CASLPPPLNTEAFF. CDR3 DNA: TGTGCCAGCCTCCCACCGCCCCTGAACACTGAAGCTTTCTTT.

This clonotype was seen repeatedly, ten times or more. The rearrangement links TRBV2 to TRBJ1-5; TRBD1 aligns across 9 bases. V gave up 7 bases and J gave up 4 bases; unmatched junction bases: 8. Germline values: CDR1 SNHLY, CDR2 FYNNEI. The CDR3 is 15 residues long. This CDR3 reads CASIPGQGLNQPQHF. The CDR3 DNA reads as TGTGCCAGCATCCCGGGACAGGGACTAAATCAGCCCCAGCATTTT.

This clonotype has at least ten counts. This sequence joins TRBV6-1 and TRBJ2-3; D is unclear. Germline assignment: CDR1 MNHNS and CDR2 SASEGT. The CDR3 consists of 15 residues. Trimming left V 5 bases short and J 0 bases short, with 12 bases between. The CDR3 sequence: CASSFDTRSTDTQYF. Here the CDR3 DNA reads TGTGCCAGCAGTTTTGACACCAGAAGCACAGATACGCAGTATTTT.

In its sample, this clonotype was seen many times. The rearrangement joins TRBV2 to TRBJ2-7; D perhaps matches TRBD2 (6 bases). Per germline, CDR1 SNHLY and CDR2 FYNNEI. V was trimmed by 4 bases and J by 4 bases, leaving 14 bases between them. This CDR3 has 14 residues. The CDR3 bases are TGTGCCAGCAGTGCGGGACTCCTCTTGTACGAGCAGTACTTC. Translating it yields CASSAGLLLYEQYF.

This clonotype was recorded a few times. This rearrangement joins TRBV5-1 to TRBJ1-6; the D is unclear. V lost 1 base to trimming and J lost 7 bases, with 12 bases between them. In germline, CDR1 is SGHRS, CDR2 YFSETQ. The CDR3 loop spans 15 amino acids. CDR3 amino acids: CASSLNSPVNSPLHF. The CDR3 bases are TGCGCCAGCAGCTTGAACAGTCCGGTGAATTCACCCCTCCACTTT.

This chain uses TRBV6-1 with TRBJ2-2, with a tentative D call TRBD2 (7 bases). Trimming shortened V by 1 base and J by 1 base, and 13 bases separated the two germline ends. This CDR3 has 17 residues. Germline V gene data show CDR1 as MNHNS and CDR2 as SASEGT. The CDR3 DNA follows: TGTGCCAGCAGTGAAGAAGGGGGGGGGAGGAACACCGGGGAGCTGTTTTTT. It is translated as CASSEEGGGRNTGELFF.

J is TRBJ1-5 and V is TRBV2; 10 bases align to TRBD1. The CDR3 has 15 residues. Germline CDR1 and CDR2: SNHLY and FYNNEI. The trim removed 6 bases at V and 5 bases at J, leaving 7 bases unmatched. The CDR3 protein is CASRDRTGGDQPQHF. In nucleotides, the CDR3 is TGTGCCAGCAGGGACCGGACAGGGGGAGATCAGCCCCAGCATTTT.

This clonotype occurred many times. The V and J genes are TRBV12-3 or TRBV12-4 and TRBJ2-5; 8 bases line up with TRBD2. The CDR3 is 15 residues long. J lost 5 bases, V lost 3 bases, and 8 bases had no gene match. CDR3 nucleotide sequence: TGTGCCAGCAGTTTCCCGGGGGGGCGGTCGGAGACCCAGTACTTC. It translates to CASSFPGGRSETQYF.

In this sample, this clonotype turned up a few times. CDR3 loop: CASSPPWSIFTDTQYF. CDR3 nucleotides: TGTGCCAGCAGCCCGCCGTGGAGCATTTTCACAGATACGCAGTATTTT. V and J are TRBV3-1 and TRBJ2-3; D ambiguous. Trimming shortened V by 4 bases and J by 2 bases, and 16 bases separated the two germline ends. CDR1 and CDR2 from the germline V gene are LGHDT and YNNKEL (reference sequence). The CDR3 sequence is 16 residues long.

This clonotype occurred a few times. The chain has TRBV7-2 and TRBJ1-5; TRBD1 is a possible D gene (5 bases). V dropped 1 base and J dropped 0 bases, with 7 bases sitting between them. This CDR3 has 15 amino acids. Per the germline V gene, CDR1 is SGHTA and CDR2 is FQGNSA. Here the CDR3 DNA reads TGTGCCAGCAGCTTAGACGGGGCTAGCAATCAGCCCCAGCATTTT. Its translation is CASSLDGASNQPQHF. The full variable domain, completed using reference TRBV7-2 and TRBJ1-5, is GAGVSQSPSNKVTEKGKDVELRCDPISGHTALYWYRQSLGQGLEFLIYFQGNSAPDKSGLPSDRFSAERTGGSVSTLTIQRTQQEDSAVYLCASSLDGASNQPQHFGDGTRLSIL.

The genes are TRBV5-6 and TRBJ2-3, with 8 bases that match TRBD2. The V segment lost 4 bases and the J segment 3 bases; nucleotides outside the gene matches: 7. This CDR3 spans 15 amino acids. Germline CDR1 is SGHDT and CDR2 is YYEEEE. Written as DNA, the CDR3 is TGTGCCAGCAGCGGTTTAGCGGGGCCTACAGATACGCAGTATTTT. Its translation is CASSGLAGPTDTQYF.